The rows below give T cell receptor beta chains drawn from one sample of a study of T cell changes during pregnancy in multiple sclerosis. The table came from immunoSEQ multiplex PCR; TCRdb's copy has only in-frame clones and leaves some out. The table has about 66,000 clones, more than 85% seen once. The source was CD8+ T cells from peripheral blood mononuclear cells, collected before pregnancy. The receptors shown here come from a female donor with multiple sclerosis, enrolled in a pregnancy study. Both conserved end residues are part of each CDR3. The D gene is left open where the match is weak. For some rows the clone size is stated as once, few or many, or as a class when expanded; others skip it.

v_gene: TRBV5-6
abundance: .
j_gene: TRBJ2-7
d_gene: TRBD1
CDR3nt: TGTGCCAGCAGCTTGGCCTTTACAGGGGTAGGCTACGAGCAGTACTTC
CDR3aa: CASSLAFTGVGYEQYF

v_gene: TRBV10-1
abundance: once
j_gene: TRBJ2-5
d_gene: TRBD2
CDR3nt: TGCGCCAGCAGTCCGGGGGGAGAAGAGACCCAGTACTTC
CDR3aa: CASSPGGEETQYF

v_gene: TRBV6-1
abundance: .
j_gene: TRBJ2-7
d_gene: .
CDR3nt: TGTGCCAGCAGTGAACATTACGAGCAGTACTTC
CDR3aa: CASSEHYEQYF

v_gene: TRBV19
abundance: .
j_gene: TRBJ2-1
d_gene: TRBD1
CDR3nt: TGTGCCAGTAGTCGGGACAGGGAGTATGAGCAGTTCTTC
CDR3aa: CASSRDREYEQFF

v_gene: TRBV15
abundance: .
j_gene: TRBJ1-4
d_gene: TRBD1
CDR3nt: TGTGCCACCAGCGGGGACAGGGTTGGCTTTAATGAAAAACTGTTTTTT
CDR3aa: CATSGDRVGFNEKLFF

v_gene: TRBV5-4
abundance: .
j_gene: TRBJ2-3
d_gene: .
CDR3nt: TGTGCCAGCGCTGAAGCGGAAACACGCACAGATACGCAGTATTTT
CDR3aa: CASAEAETRTDTQYF

v_gene: TRBV6-9
abundance: once
j_gene: TRBJ1-5
d_gene: TRBD1
CDR3nt: TGTGCCAGCGGATTCCCCGGGACAGGGGGAGGTCAACTTACAAATCAGCCCCAGCATTTT
CDR3aa: CASGFPGTGGGQLTNQPQHF

v_gene: TRBV4-1
abundance: .
j_gene: TRBJ2-1
d_gene: TRBD1
CDR3nt: TGCGCCAGCGGGGGGACAGGGGTCTACAATGAGCAGTTCTTC
CDR3aa: CASGGTGVYNEQFF

v_gene: TRBV9
abundance: .
j_gene: TRBJ1-3
d_gene: .
CDR3nt: TGTGCCAGCAGCACCCCGATCAGGACAGCTCACTCTGGAAACACCATATATTTT
CDR3aa: CASSTPIRTAHSGNTIYF

v_gene: TRBV27
abundance: .
j_gene: TRBJ2-1
d_gene: .
CDR3nt: TGTGCCAGCAGTTTTGGACAGAGCTCCTACAATGAGCAGTTCTTC
CDR3aa: CASSFGQSSYNEQFF

v_gene: TRBV15
abundance: .
j_gene: TRBJ1-2
d_gene: .
CDR3nt: TGTGCCACCAGCAGAGATATTGGCCCAGGGAGGCACTATGGCTACACCTTC
CDR3aa: CATSRDIGPGRHYGYTF

v_gene: TRBV10-1
abundance: .
j_gene: TRBJ1-3
d_gene: .
CDR3nt: TGCGCCAGCAGTGACCCTCCCAGGCTCTCTGGAAACACCATATATTTT
CDR3aa: CASSDPPRLSGNTIYF

v_gene: TRBV6-1
abundance: .
j_gene: TRBJ2-1
d_gene: .
CDR3nt: TGTGCCAGCAGTGACCAGCGCGAGCAGTTCTTC
CDR3aa: CASSDQREQFF

v_gene: TRBV16
abundance: .
j_gene: TRBJ1-5
d_gene: TRBD1
CDR3nt: TGTGCCAGCTGGACAGGTGGAATCAATCAGCCCCAGCATTTT
CDR3aa: CASWTGGINQPQHF

v_gene: TRBV13
abundance: .
j_gene: TRBJ1-5
d_gene: .
CDR3nt: TGTGCCAGCAGCTTAGGACAGCGCAATCAGCCCCAGCATTTT
CDR3aa: CASSLGQRNQPQHF

v_gene: TRBV5-6
abundance: .
j_gene: TRBJ1-4
d_gene: .
CDR3nt: TGTGCCAGCCGGGCGGGATTTAATGAAAAACTGTTTTTT
CDR3aa: CASRAGFNEKLFF